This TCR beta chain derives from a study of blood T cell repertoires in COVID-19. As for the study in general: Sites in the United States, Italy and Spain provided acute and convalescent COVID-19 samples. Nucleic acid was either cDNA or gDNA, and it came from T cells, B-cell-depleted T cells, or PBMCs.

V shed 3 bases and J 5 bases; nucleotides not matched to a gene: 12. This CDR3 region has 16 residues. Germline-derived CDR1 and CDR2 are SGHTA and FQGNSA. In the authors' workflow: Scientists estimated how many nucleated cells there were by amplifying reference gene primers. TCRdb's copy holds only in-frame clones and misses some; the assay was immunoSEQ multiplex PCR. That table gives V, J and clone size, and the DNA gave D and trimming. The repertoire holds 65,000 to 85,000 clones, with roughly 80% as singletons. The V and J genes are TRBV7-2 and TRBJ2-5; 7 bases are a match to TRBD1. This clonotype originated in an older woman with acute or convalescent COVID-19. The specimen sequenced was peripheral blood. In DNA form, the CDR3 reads TGTGCCAGCAGCTTTGACTTGACAGGGTGGGGGGAGACCCAGTACTTC. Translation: CASSFDLTGWGETQYF.